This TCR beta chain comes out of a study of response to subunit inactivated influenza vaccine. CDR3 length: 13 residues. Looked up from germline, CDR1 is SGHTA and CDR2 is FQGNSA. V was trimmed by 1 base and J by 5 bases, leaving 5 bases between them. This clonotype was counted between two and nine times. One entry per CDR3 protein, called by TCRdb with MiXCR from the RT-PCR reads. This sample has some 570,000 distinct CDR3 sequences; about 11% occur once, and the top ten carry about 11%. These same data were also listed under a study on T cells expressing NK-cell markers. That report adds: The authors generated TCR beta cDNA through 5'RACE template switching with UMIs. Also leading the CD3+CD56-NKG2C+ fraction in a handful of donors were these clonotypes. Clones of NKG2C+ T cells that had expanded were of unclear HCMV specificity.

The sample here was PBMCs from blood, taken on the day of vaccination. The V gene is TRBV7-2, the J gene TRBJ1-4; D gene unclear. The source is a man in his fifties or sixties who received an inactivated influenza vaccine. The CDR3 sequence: CASSLGENEKLFF. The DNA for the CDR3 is TGTGCCAGCAGCTTAGGGGAAAATGAAAAACTGTTTTTT.